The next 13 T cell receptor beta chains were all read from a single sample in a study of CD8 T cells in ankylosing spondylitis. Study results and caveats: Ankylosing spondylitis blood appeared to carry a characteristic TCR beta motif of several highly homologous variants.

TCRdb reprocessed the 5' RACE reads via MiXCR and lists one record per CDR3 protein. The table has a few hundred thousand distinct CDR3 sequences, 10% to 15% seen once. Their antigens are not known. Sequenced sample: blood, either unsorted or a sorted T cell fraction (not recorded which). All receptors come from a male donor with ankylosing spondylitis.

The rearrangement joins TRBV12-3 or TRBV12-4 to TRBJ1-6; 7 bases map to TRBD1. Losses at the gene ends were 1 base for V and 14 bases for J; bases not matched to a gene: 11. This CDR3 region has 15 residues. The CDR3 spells CASSLEGGLGASLHF. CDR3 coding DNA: TGTGCCAGCAGTTTAGAAGGGGGCCTAGGGGCCTCCCTCCACTTT.

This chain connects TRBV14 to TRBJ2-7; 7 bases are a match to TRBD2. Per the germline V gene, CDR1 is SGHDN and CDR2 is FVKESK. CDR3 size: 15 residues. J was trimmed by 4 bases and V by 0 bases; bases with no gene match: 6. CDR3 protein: CASSQDETSRYEQYF. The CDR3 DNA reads TGTGCCAGCAGCCAAGATGAGACTAGCCGGTACGAGCAGTACTTC.

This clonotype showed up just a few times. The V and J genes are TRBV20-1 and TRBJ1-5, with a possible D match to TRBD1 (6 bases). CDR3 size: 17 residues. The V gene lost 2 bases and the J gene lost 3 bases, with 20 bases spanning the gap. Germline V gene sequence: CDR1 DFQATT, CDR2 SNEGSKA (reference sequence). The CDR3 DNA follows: TGCAGTGCTAGATCCCCGACCGGGACACCTCACAATCAGCCCCAGCATTTT. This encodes CSARSPTGTPHNQPQHF.

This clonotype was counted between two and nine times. CDR3 sequence (DNA): TGCGCCAGCAGCCATATCACAGATACGCAGTATTTT. Translation gives CASSHITDTQYF. The chain uses TRBV4-1 and TRBJ2-3; D unresolved. CDR1 and CDR2 from the germline V gene are MGHRA and YSYEKL. This CDR3 has 12 residues. Trimming cost V 3 bases and J 2 bases, with 3 bases left between them.

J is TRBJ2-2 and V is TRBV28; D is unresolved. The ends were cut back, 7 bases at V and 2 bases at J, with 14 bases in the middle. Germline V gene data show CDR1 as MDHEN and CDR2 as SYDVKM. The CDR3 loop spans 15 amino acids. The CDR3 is CASIGSSENTGELFF. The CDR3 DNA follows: TGTGCCAGCATCGGGTCCTCCGAAAACACCGGGGAGCTGTTTTTT.

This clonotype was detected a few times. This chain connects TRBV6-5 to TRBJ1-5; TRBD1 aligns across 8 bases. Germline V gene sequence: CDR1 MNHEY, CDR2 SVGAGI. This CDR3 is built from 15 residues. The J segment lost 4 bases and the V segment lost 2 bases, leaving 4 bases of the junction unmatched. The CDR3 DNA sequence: TGTGCCAGCAGTTACCTGGACAGGGAAAATCAGCCCCAGCATTTT. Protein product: CASSYLDRENQPQHF.

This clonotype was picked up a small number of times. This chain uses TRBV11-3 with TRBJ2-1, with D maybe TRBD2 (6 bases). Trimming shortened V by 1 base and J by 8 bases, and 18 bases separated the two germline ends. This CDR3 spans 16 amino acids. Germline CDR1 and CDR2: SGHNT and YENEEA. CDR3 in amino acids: CASSLGGNGRSYEQFF. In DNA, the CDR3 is TGTGCCAGCAGCTTAGGAGGTAACGGGAGATCGTATGAGCAGTTCTTC.

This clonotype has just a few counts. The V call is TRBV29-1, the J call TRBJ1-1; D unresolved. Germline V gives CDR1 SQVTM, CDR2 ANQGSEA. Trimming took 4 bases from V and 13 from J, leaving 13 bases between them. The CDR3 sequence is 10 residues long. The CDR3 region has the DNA TGCAGCGTTGCGCCTACCGAGGTTTTCTTT. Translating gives CSVAPTEVFF.

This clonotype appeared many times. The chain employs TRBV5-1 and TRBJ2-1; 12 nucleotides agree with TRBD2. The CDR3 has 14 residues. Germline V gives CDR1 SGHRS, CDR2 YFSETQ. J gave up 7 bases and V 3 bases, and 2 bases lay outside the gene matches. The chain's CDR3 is CASSSGLAGNEQFF. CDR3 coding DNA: TGCGCCAGCAGCTCGGGACTAGCGGGTAATGAGCAGTTCTTC.

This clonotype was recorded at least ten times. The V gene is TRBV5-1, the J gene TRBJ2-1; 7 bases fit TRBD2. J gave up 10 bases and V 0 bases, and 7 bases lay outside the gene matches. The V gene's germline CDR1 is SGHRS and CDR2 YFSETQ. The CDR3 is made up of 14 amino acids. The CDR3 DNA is TGCGCCAGCAGCTTGGATGTTAGCGGGCTCGAGCAGTTCTTC. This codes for CASSLDVSGLEQFF.

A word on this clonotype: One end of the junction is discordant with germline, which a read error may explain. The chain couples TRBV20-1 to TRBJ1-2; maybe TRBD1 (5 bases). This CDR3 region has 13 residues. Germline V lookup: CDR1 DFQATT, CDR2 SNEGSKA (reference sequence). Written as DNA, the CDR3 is TGCAGTGCTACGCGGTCTAGGGACTATAGCTACACCTTC. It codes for CSATRSRDYSYTF.

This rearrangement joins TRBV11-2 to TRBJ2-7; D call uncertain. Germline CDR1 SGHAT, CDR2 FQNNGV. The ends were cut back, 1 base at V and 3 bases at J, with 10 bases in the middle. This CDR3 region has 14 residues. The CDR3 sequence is CASSLGSIGYEQYV. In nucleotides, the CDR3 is TGTGCCAGCAGCTTAGGATCGATCGGCTACGAGCAGTACGTC.

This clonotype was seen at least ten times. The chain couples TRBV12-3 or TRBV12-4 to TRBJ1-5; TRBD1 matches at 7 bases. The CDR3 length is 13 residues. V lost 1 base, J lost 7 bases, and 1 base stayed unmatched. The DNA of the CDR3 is TGTGCCAGCAGTTTAGGACAGGGCCAGCCCCAGCATTTT. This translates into CASSLGQGQPQHF.